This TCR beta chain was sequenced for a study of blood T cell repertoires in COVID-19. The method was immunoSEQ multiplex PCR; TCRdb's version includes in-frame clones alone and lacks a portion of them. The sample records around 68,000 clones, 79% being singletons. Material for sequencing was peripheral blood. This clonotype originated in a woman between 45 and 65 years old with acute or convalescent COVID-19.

The CDR3 DNA is TGTGCCAGCAGCTTAAGGGGGGGACATCCTCAGCCCCAGCATTTT. Its translation: CASSLRGGHPQPQHF. The gene calls are TRBV7-2 and TRBJ1-5; D might be TRBD1 (6 bases). The germline gives CDR1 SGHTA, CDR2 FQGNSA. V was shortened by 2 bases and J by 6 bases, with 14 bases between the two germline ends. The length of the CDR3 is 15 residues.